This T cell receptor beta chain comes out of a study of beta chain features in type 1 diabetes. Findings and caveats of the study: There were fewer insertions and more deletions at the VDJ junctions of type 1 diabetes patients. Any HLA type influence on TCRB rearrangement was left unresolved here.

The entirety of the isolated RNA underwent reverse transcription, so expressed TCRB transcripts were sequenced. The data were produced by immunoSEQ multiplex PCR, yet TCRdb's version contains in-frame clones alone and is incomplete. The data contain tens of thousands of clones, about 50% of them singletons. Of note for this clone: As yet, its antigen is unknown.

CDR1 LNHDA and CDR2 SQIVND come from the germline V gene (reference sequence). This CDR3 has 16 residues. Trimming at V came to 3 bases and at J to 1 base, leaving 5 bases not matched to a gene. Each of the CD4+ naive, central memory, regulatory and stem cell-like memory populations was sorted via CD45RO/CCR7/CD25/CD127/CD95/CD27. Sorted cells reached over 98% purity in every population. The clonotype was recovered from a woman between 25 and 40 years old in good health. Material for sequencing was stem cell memory CD4+ T cells from blood. The chain links TRBV19 to TRBJ2-1; 8 bases match TRBD1. The CDR3 region has the DNA TGTGCCAGTAGTATCGCGACAGGGGAGTCCTACAATGAGCAGTTCTTC. Amino acids: CASSIATGESYNEQFF. The full variable domain, with the rest looked up from reference TRBV19 and TRBJ2-1, is DGGITQSPKYLFRKEGQNVTLSCEQNLNHDAMYWYRQDPGQGLRLIYYSQIVNDFQKGDIAEGYSVSREKKESFPLTVTSAQKNPTAFYLCASSIATGESYNEQFFGPGTRLTVL.